A single sample is the source of the 30 T cell receptor beta chains below, sequenced in a study of blood T cell repertoires in COVID-19. Sequenced by immunoSEQ multiplex PCR; TCRdb stores in-frame clones only, minus some. The profile covers about 74,000 clones, with about 90% appearing a single time and more than 0.85% taken by the ten largest. The specimen sequenced was peripheral blood. The source of these receptors is a woman in her 50s in a cohort sampled during active COVID-19.

This clone was seen a handful of times. This rearrangement joins TRBV28 to TRBJ2-7; 8 bases line up with TRBD2. Germline CDR1 and CDR2: MDHEN and SYDVKM. V was pared by 5 bases and J by 0 bases, with 9 bases of the junction left unmatched. The CDR3 spans 16 residues. The chain's CDR3 is CASSPFLAGTSYEQYF. The DNA of the CDR3 is TGTGCCAGCAGTCCCTTTCTAGCGGGTACCTCCTACGAGCAGTACTTC.

The rearrangement joins TRBV27 to TRBJ1-1; D perhaps matches TRBD1 (5 bases). The CDR3 length is 13 residues. Germline V gene lookup returns CDR1 MNHEY and CDR2 SMNVEV (reference sequence). Trimming stripped 5 bases from V and 8 bases from J, with 15 bases between. The CDR3, as DNA: TGTGCCAGCAGTACCGGGGACTACCGGGAAGCTTTCTTT. Translation gives CASSTGDYREAFF.

The chain links TRBV30 to TRBJ2-3; a weak D match, TRBD1 (6 bases). V was cut by 4 bases and J by 6 bases, with 11 bases left in between. The CDR3 spans 12 residues. From germline, CDR1 is GTSNPN and CDR2 SVGIG (reference sequence). The CDR3 nucleotides are TGTGCCTGGACCTCTCAGGGGGATACGCAGTATTTT. Its translation is CAWTSQGDTQYF.

This clone was seen a handful of times. V is TRBV25-1 and J is TRBJ1-4; 10 nucleotides match TRBD1. The CDR3 covers 16 residues. V lost 1 base to trimming and J lost 4 bases; unmatched junction nucleotides: 3. The germline V gene has CDR1 MGHDK and CDR2 SYGVNS. The CDR3 nucleotides are TGTGCCAGCAGTGAATCGACAGGGGGCCATAATGAAAAACTGTTTTTT. It yields the protein CASSESTGGHNEKLFF.

The rearrangement joins TRBV30 to TRBJ2-2; TRBD1 might be the D (5 bases). Germline V gene sequence: CDR1 GTSNPN, CDR2 SVGIG (reference sequence). The CDR3 loop spans 16 amino acids. V dropped 7 bases and J dropped 3 bases, with 21 bases sitting between them. The CDR3 DNA follows: TGTGCCTCCTCGCCGAAAGAACAAGGGGACACCGGGGAGCTGTTTTTT. Its translation is CASSPKEQGDTGELFF.

The chain joins TRBV15 to TRBJ2-1, with D tentatively TRBD2 (5 bases). Per germline, CDR1 LNHNV and CDR2 YYDKDF (reference sequence). V shed 2 bases and J shed 4 bases, with 18 bases lying between them. The CDR3 length is 17 residues. CDR3 sequence (DNA): TGTGCCACCAGCAGAAAAGGACTCCTACGGTCATACAATGAGCAGTTCTTC. Translation: CATSRKGLLRSYNEQFF. Supplemented by reference TRBV15 and TRBJ2-1, the full variable domain reads DAMVIQNPRYQVTQFGKPVTLSCSQTLNHNVMYWYQQKSSQAPKLLFHYYDKDFNNEADTPDNFQSRRPNTSFCFLDIRSPGLGDTAMYLCATSRKGLLRSYNEQFFGPGTRLTVL.

In its sample, this clone was seen once. V and J are TRBV29-1 and TRBJ2-6; 10 nucleotides agree with TRBD1. With 6 bases clipped from V and 0 bases from J, the junction kept 5 bases outside the gene matches. The CDR3 has 16 amino acids. CDR1 is SQVTM and CDR2 is ANQGSEA in the germline V gene. The CDR3 DNA sequence: TGCAGCGTCGGGACAGGGGATCTCTCTGGGGCCAACGTCCTGACTTTC. Its translation: CSVGTGDLSGANVLTF.

The chain recombines TRBV6-5 with TRBJ2-5; TRBD2 aligns across 9 bases. The CDR3 is made up of 15 amino acids. Germline CDR1 is MNHEY and CDR2 is SVGAGI. V shed 2 bases and J 6 bases; nucleotides not matched to a gene: 7. As DNA, the CDR3 is TGTGCCAGCAGTTACATAGCGGGAGCAGCGAAGACCCAGTACTTC. Its protein product is CASSYIAGAAKTQYF.

This sequence joins TRBV28 and TRBJ1-2; D is unresolved. The V end lost 3 bases, the J end lost 6 bases, and 17 bases lay between the germline ends. Germline values: CDR1 MDHEN, CDR2 SYDVKM. The CDR3 loop spans 15 amino acids. The CDR3 nucleotides are TGTGCCAGCAGTTTCCCCCTGTATACGGTCGATGGCTACACCTTC. Translated: CASSFPLYTVDGYTF.

The chain recombines TRBV27 with TRBJ2-3; 11 bases map to TRBD2. The CDR3 has 15 amino acids. Losses at the gene ends were 5 bases for V and 3 bases for J; bases not matched to a gene: 4. The germline V gene encodes CDR1 MNHEY and CDR2 SMNVEV (reference sequence). In DNA, the CDR3 is TGTGCCAGCAGTGCCGGACTAGCGGGTACAGATACGCAGTATTTT. Protein sequence: CASSAGLAGTDTQYF.

The genes are TRBV29-1 and TRBJ2-1, with 12 bases identical to TRBD2. The CDR3 is made up of 14 amino acids. Trimming at V came to 3 bases and at J to 12 bases, leaving 9 bases not matched to a gene. CDR1 SQVTM and CDR2 ANQGSEA come from the germline V gene. The CDR3 sequence is CSVDLTSGSGGQFF. The CDR3 coding sequence is TGCAGCGTTGATTTGACTAGCGGGAGTGGGGGGCAGTTCTTC.

The V and J genes are TRBV2 and TRBJ1-1; no firm D call. Germline CDR1 is SNHLY and CDR2 is FYNNEI. The CDR3 is 13 residues long. Trimming cost V 6 bases and J 1 base, with 9 bases left between them. The CDR3 bases are TGTGCCAGCAGGACACAGCCGAACACTGAAGCTTTCTTT. It translates to CASRTQPNTEAFF.

The table lists this clone with a few counts. The chain links TRBV18 to TRBJ2-1, with 9 bases identical to TRBD1. CDR1 is KGHSH, CDR2 LQKENI, per germline. V was pared by 3 bases and J by 5 bases, with 11 bases of the junction left unmatched. The CDR3 consists of 17 residues. The CDR3, as DNA: TGTGCCAGCTCACCGGCGGGTGGGACAGGGCTCAACAATGAGCAGTTCTTC. This translates into CASSPAGGTGLNNEQFF.

The chain recombines TRBV4-1 with TRBJ2-3; 9 nucleotides match TRBD1. Per the germline V gene, CDR1 is MGHRA and CDR2 is YSYEKL. The CDR3 totals 16 residues. Unmatched junction bases numbered 9, after V lost 3 bases and J lost 5 bases. For the CDR3, the DNA is TGCGCCAGCAGCCAGGCGCCGGGACAGGGACTAGATACGCAGTATTTT. Translation gives CASSQAPGQGLDTQYF.

The V and J genes are TRBV6-5 and TRBJ2-1; 7 nucleotides align to TRBD2. CDR1 and CDR2 from the germline V gene are MNHEY and SVGAGI. The trim removed 7 bases at V and 7 bases at J, leaving 10 bases unmatched. There are 14 residues in the CDR3. The CDR3 is CASTAAGVGNEQFF. Here the CDR3 DNA reads TGTGCCAGCACGGCCGCGGGAGTAGGGAATGAGCAGTTCTTC.

V gene TRBV7-3 combines with J gene TRBJ2-7, with TRBD2 matching 7 bases. V lost 5 bases, J lost 6 bases, and 7 bases stayed unmatched. CDR3 length equals 13 residues. Germline V CDR1 and CDR2: SGHTA, FQGTGA. The CDR3 here is CASSPYWGGEQYF. The CDR3 DNA is TGTGCCAGCAGCCCCTACTGGGGGGGCGAGCAGTACTTC.

The chain couples TRBV5-5 to TRBJ2-3; 11 nucleotides agree with TRBD2. Germline CDR1 is SGHKS and CDR2 is YYEKEE (reference sequence). CDR3 length: 15 residues. V lost 5 bases, J lost 1 base, and 3 bases stayed unmatched. The CDR3 reads CASSKLAGGTDTQYF. The DNA of the CDR3 is TGTGCCAGCAGTAAACTAGCGGGAGGCACAGATACGCAGTATTTT.

This chain links TRBV5-8 with TRBJ1-5; 9 positions agree with TRBD1. The V gene's germline CDR1 is SGHTS and CDR2 YDEGEE. The V gene end was trimmed by 0 bases and the J gene end by 9 bases; junction bases not matched to a gene: 7. The CDR3 has 15 residues. The CDR3 DNA sequence: TGTGCCAGCAGCTTGGGACAGGGGGAGGTTCTGCCCCAGCATTTT. Its protein product is CASSLGQGEVLPQHF.

The rearrangement joins TRBV11-2 to TRBJ2-1; 11 bases map to TRBD2. The V and J ends lost 3 bases and 9 bases, in that order; junction bases with no gene match: 10. The CDR3 has 16 amino acids. Germline CDR1 reads SGHAT; CDR2 reads FQNNGV. DNA of the CDR3: TGTGCCAGCAGCTTGGGGGCTAGCGGGAGGTTGGTTGAGCAGTTCTTC. This gives the protein CASSLGASGRLVEQFF.

The chain has TRBV3-1 (or the pseudogene TRBV3-2) and TRBJ2-1; maybe TRBD2 (6 bases). The CDR3 extends over 17 amino acids. The V gene lost 1 base and the J gene lost 9 bases, with 22 bases spanning the gap. CDR1 is LGHDT, CDR2 YNNKEL, per germline (reference sequence). The CDR3: CASSQVYGSYLGSEQFF. In nucleotides, the CDR3 is TGTGCCAGCAGCCAAGTCTACGGGAGCTACCTTGGGAGTGAGCAGTTCTTC.

This chain connects TRBV7-2 to TRBJ2-1; maybe TRBD2 (5 bases). The V and J ends lost 2 bases and 1 base respectively, with 9 bases between them. This CDR3 contains 15 residues. Looked up from germline, CDR1 is SGHTA and CDR2 is FQGNSA. CDR3 region: CASSLSTGSYNEQFF. The CDR3 nucleotides are TGTGCCAGCAGCTTATCTACGGGGTCCTACAATGAGCAGTTCTTC.

The chain carries TRBV12-3 or TRBV12-4 and TRBJ2-1; D might be TRBD2 (6 bases). V lost 3 bases and J lost 5, with 8 bases in between. This CDR3 has 13 amino acids. The CDR3 DNA is TGTGCCAGCAGTTTTTTAGCGGACAATGAGCAGTTCTTC. This sequence encodes CASSFLADNEQFF.

The chain is built from TRBV4-1 and TRBJ2-1; weak D call: TRBD1 (5 bases). The germline gives CDR1 MGHRA, CDR2 YSYEKL. Deletions cut 3 bases from V and 4 bases from J, with 16 bases between. The CDR3 runs to 16 residues. The CDR3 nucleotides read TGCGCCAGCAGCCATCAAGGGGCCACCGCTTACAATGAGCAGTTCTTC. Translating it yields CASSHQGATAYNEQFF.

The rearrangement joins TRBV28 to TRBJ2-3, with 8 bases aligning to TRBD2. This CDR3 is built from 15 residues. After removal of 10 bases from V and 3 bases from J, the junction contained 12 bases not matched to a gene. Germline loops: CDR1 MDHEN, CDR2 SYDVKM. CDR3 loop: CATGAGGEGTDTQYF. The CDR3 DNA reads as TGTGCCACCGGGGCGGGAGGAGAAGGGACAGATACGCAGTATTTT.

The V gene is TRBV28, the J gene TRBJ2-7; D may be TRBD2 (7 bases). The CDR3 covers 13 residues. Trimming pared 6 bases from V and 5 bases from J, leaving 14 bases between. Per the germline V gene, CDR1 is MDHEN and CDR2 is SYDVKM. The DNA of the CDR3 is TGTGCCAGCAGGGGGGCGGGAGTCCACGAGCAGTACTTC. It translates to CASRGAGVHEQYF.

This rearrangement joins TRBV7-2 to TRBJ2-7; 8 nucleotides align to TRBD2. The V and J ends lost 6 bases and 5 bases, in that order; junction bases with no gene match: 6. Germline V lookup: CDR1 SGHTA, CDR2 FQGNSA. The CDR3 spans 13 residues. This CDR3 reads CASRTAGVHEQYF. The CDR3 nucleotides read TGTGCCAGCAGAACAGCGGGAGTCCACGAGCAGTACTTC. Combining the CDR3 with reference TRBV7-2 and TRBJ2-7 gives the whole variable domain GAGVSQSPSNKVTEKGKDVELRCDPISGHTALYWYRQSLGQGLEFLIYFQGNSAPDKSGLPSDRFSAERTGGSVSTLTIQRTQQEDSAVYLCASRTAGVHEQYFGPGTRLTVT.

This chain uses TRBV13 with TRBJ2-5; unclear D gene. Germline CDR1 and CDR2: PRHDT and FYEKMQ (reference sequence). The CDR3 consists of 14 residues. V was cut by 5 bases and J by 2 bases, with 12 bases left in between. This chain's CDR3 is CASSARRNQETQYF. Here the CDR3 DNA reads TGTGCCAGCAGCGCCCGGCGGAATCAAGAGACCCAGTACTTC.

J is TRBJ2-3 and V is TRBV3-1 (or the pseudogene TRBV3-2), with 14 bases that match TRBD2. V lost 0 bases and J lost 12; bases outside the gene matches: 11. The CDR3 covers 17 residues. CDR1 is LGHDT and CDR2 is YNNKEL in the germline V gene (reference sequence). The CDR3 coding sequence is TGTGCCAGCAGCCAAGAAGGGGCGGGACTAGCGGGGGACCTTCAGTATTTT. It encodes CASSQEGAGLAGDLQYF.

The genes are TRBV27 and TRBJ2-4, with TRBD1 as a possible D gene (6 bases). Germline assignment: CDR1 MNHEY and CDR2 SMNVEV (reference sequence). The CDR3 extends over 19 amino acids. Trimming cost V 8 bases and J 1 base, with 27 bases left between them. As DNA, the CDR3 is TGTGCCAGCCGACAGGCCGGGACATCGGCTACCGGGGCCAAAAACATTCAGTACTTC. Its translation is CASRQAGTSATGAKNIQYF.

The genes are TRBV28 and TRBJ1-1; a weak D match, TRBD1 (5 bases). The V and J ends lost 2 bases and 7 bases respectively, with 17 bases between them. CDR1 and CDR2 from the germline V gene are MDHEN and SYDVKM. The CDR3 totals 15 residues. In nucleotides, the CDR3 is TGTGCCAGCAGTTTAATCTCTAGGGGTAAGCATGAAGCTTTCTTT. Its protein is CASSLISRGKHEAFF.